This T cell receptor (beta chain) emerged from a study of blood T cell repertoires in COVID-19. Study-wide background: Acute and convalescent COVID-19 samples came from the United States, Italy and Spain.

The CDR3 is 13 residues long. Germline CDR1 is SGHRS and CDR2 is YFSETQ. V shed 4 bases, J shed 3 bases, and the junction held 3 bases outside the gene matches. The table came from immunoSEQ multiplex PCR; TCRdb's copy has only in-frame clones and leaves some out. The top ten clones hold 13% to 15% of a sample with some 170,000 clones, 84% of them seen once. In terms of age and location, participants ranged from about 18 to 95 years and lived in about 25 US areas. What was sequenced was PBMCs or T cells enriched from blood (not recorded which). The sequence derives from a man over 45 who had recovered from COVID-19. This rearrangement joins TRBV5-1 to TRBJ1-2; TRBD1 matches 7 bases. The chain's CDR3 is CASSPGQYYGYTF. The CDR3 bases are TGCGCCAGCAGCCCGGGACAGTACTATGGCTACACCTTC.